This T cell receptor beta chain was obtained from a study of graft-versus-host responses after intestinal transplantation. In the study overall: All of the recipients had induction that used anti-thymocyte globulin, then tacrolimus and steroids for around 3 years.

Study-wide results and caveats: Among circulating GvH clones, peak levels were associated with early post-transplant declines in HvG clones. Present in recipient marrow, GvH clones included some that appeared first in ileum or blood. Those patients showing graft-donor T cell macrochimerism displayed high graft-versus-host to host-versus-graft clonal ratios in allografts.

Sequencing was performed with immunoSEQ multiplex PCR; in TCRdb, only in-frame clones are kept and a portion is missing. The table shows approximately 68,000 clones, with 90% occurring only once. Worth noting for this clone: Its antigen is not identified.

Germline assignment: CDR1 MDHEN and CDR2 SYDVKM. The CDR3 is 19 residues long. Losses at the gene ends were 2 bases for V and 2 bases for J; bases not matched to a gene: 15. The rearrangement joins TRBV28 to TRBJ2-7; 10 nucleotides match TRBD1. This sample comprised unstimulated CD8+ T cells sorted from spleen or lymph node cells, obtained before transplant. The TCR originated in a human donor who was the organ donor for an intestinal transplant. Here the CDR3 DNA reads TGTGCCAGCAGTTTAAAGGGACAGGGGTTTAGGCCGCCAACCTACGAGCAGTACGTC. This sequence encodes CASSLKGQGFRPPTYEQYV.